Described below is a single TCR beta chain sequence and its context. Its antigen is not yet known. Nothing much larger sits one base from this clone, and base qualities are not available. The data derive from a study of T cell changes during pregnancy in multiple sclerosis (dated by TCRdb to about 2019). Turning to the overall study: The study looked at changes in the T cell repertoire across pregnancy in women with multiple sclerosis.

Library method: the immunoSEQ multiplex PCR assay. Held by TCRdb, this immuneACCESS table contains in-frame sequences only and omits some clones. Under half of the omission traces to an unresolved V gene where checked; the cause of the rest is unknown. The sample contains 43,000 or so clones, approximately 91% of them found a single time. The ten most abundant clones make up roughly 1.5% of the sample. In the germline V gene, CDR1 corresponds to SGHTA and CDR2 to FQGTGA. The V end loses 1 base and the J end loses 1 base, and a stretch of 6 bases separates them. The CDR3 spans 14 residues, from the cysteine through the phenylalanine. Only CDR3 DNA remains: 42 bases, in frame from the first base.

The sequence was obtained from a female donor with multiple sclerosis, enrolled in a pregnancy study. The sequencing input was PBMCs (not recorded whether the cells were cultured). The sequence joins TRBV7-3 to TRBJ2-3, with an unclear D gene assignment. Here the CDR3 is given as CASSLSFGTDTQYF. The nucleotide sequence is given as TGTGCCAGCAGCTTAAGCTTTGGCACAGATACGCAGTATTTT.